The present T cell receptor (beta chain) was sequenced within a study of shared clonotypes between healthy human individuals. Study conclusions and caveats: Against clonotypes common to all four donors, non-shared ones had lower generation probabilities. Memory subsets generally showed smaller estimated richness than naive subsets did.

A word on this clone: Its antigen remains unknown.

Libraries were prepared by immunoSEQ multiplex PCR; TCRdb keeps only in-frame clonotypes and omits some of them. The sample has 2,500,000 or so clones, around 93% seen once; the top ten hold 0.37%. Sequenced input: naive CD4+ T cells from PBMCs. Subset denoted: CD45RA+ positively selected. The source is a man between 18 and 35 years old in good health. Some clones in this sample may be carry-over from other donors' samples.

CDR3 bases: TGTGCCAGCAGCTTGGTTACGTCGAGCCCAGCGGAGAGCACAGATACGCAGTATTTT. Its translation is CASSLVTSSPAESTDTQYF. The J gene is TRBJ2-3, the V gene TRBV5-6, with D maybe TRBD2 (5 bases). Germline V gene sequence: CDR1 SGHDT, CDR2 YYEEEE. This CDR3 is built from 19 residues. Trimming shortened V by 0 bases and J by 0 bases, and 20 bases separated the two germline ends.